The 29 T cell receptor beta chains presented below share a single source sample, sequenced in a study of cytomegalovirus exposure and HLA in healthy donors. With 60 Vbeta and 13 Jbeta primers, the PCR was carried out. Using immunoSEQ multiplex PCR, the repertoire was profiled, and TCRdb retains in-frame clones only, with some absent. Of over 150,000 clones detected, 70% to 80% appear once; the ten largest clones hold 7.7%. Sequenced sample: PBMCs. Receptors were obtained from a man aged 25 to 40 in good health and CMV-seropositive.

A remark on this clone: Other DNA sequences in this specimen translate into the identical CDR3. J is TRBJ2-2 and V is TRBV4-1, with D uncertain. Trimming left V 4 bases short and J 2 bases short, with 5 bases between. The CDR3 is 13 amino acids. The germline CDR1 and CDR2 sequences are MGHRA and YSYEKL. As DNA, the CDR3 is TGCGCCAGCAGCCCTAGTAACACCGGGGAGCTGTTTTTT. Protein product: CASSPSNTGELFF.

The rearrangement joins TRBV9 to TRBJ2-3; 11 nucleotides line up with TRBD2. The J segment lost 2 bases and the V segment lost 3 bases, leaving 5 bases of the junction unmatched. CDR3 length: 16 residues. Germline V gives CDR1 SGDLS, CDR2 YYNGEE. CDR3 in amino acids: CASSDGTSGLTDTQYF. As DNA, the CDR3 is TGTGCCAGCAGCGACGGGACTAGCGGACTCACAGATACGCAGTATTTT.

CDR3 loop: CAWSVHRAFF. The CDR3 DNA follows: TGTGCCTGGAGTGTACACAGGGCTTTCTTT. The V and J genes are TRBV30 and TRBJ1-1; a possible D gene is TRBD1 (5 bases). Germline V CDR1 and CDR2: GTSNPN, SVGIG (reference sequence). The germline V and J ends were trimmed by 0 bases and 11 bases, with 7 bases remaining between them. This CDR3 region has 10 residues.

This chain connects TRBV29-1 to TRBJ2-7, with TRBD1 as a possible D gene (5 bases). Trimming cost V 4 bases and J 2 bases, with 15 bases left between them. CDR3 size: 14 residues. The germline gives CDR1 SQVTM, CDR2 ANQGSEA. The CDR3 nucleotides are TGCAGCGTTGGATCTGGGGCCGGCACCTACGAGCAGTACTTC. Translated, it gives CSVGSGAGTYEQYF.

This clone was found a few times. The chain links TRBV7-9 to TRBJ2-2; 11 nucleotides align to TRBD2. Per the germline V gene, CDR1 is SEHNR and CDR2 is FQNEAQ (reference sequence). The CDR3 has 16 amino acids. V dropped 10 bases and J dropped 0; count of bases not matched to a gene: 7. The CDR3 reads CATKTSGGSNTGELFF. The DNA for the CDR3 is TGTGCCACCAAAACTAGCGGGGGTTCGAACACCGGGGAGCTGTTTTTT.

The rearrangement joins TRBV10-1 to TRBJ2-7, with TRBD1 as a possible D gene (5 bases). Per germline, CDR1 WNHNN and CDR2 SYGVQD (reference sequence). CDR3 length: 15 amino acids. The V end was cut by 7 bases, the J end by 3 bases, with 19 bases between. As DNA, the CDR3 is TGCGCCAGCAAGCCCCAAGGGGCCGGATACTACGAGCAGTACTTC. Amino acid sequence: CASKPQGAGYYEQYF.

The chain joins TRBV6-1 to TRBJ1-4; D remains ambiguous. CDR1 MNHNS and CDR2 SASEGT come from the germline V gene. The CDR3 contains 12 residues. Deletions cut 8 bases from V and 8 bases from J, with 12 bases between. The CDR3 DNA reads as TGTGCCAGCGGGCCGCCGGGGGAAAAACTGTTTTTT. It is translated as CASGPPGEKLFF.

This clone has just one count. This chain uses TRBV30 with TRBJ1-1; no clear D gene. This CDR3 comprises 11 residues. Germline V lookup: CDR1 GTSNPN, CDR2 SVGIG (reference sequence). V was trimmed by 2 bases and J by 7 bases, leaving 8 bases between them. The CDR3 DNA reads as TGTGCCTGGAGTCCCCAGATTGAAGCTTTCTTT. Amino acid sequence: CAWSPQIEAFF.

V is TRBV5-1 and J is TRBJ2-4; tentative D call: TRBD1 (5 bases). Germline-derived CDR1 and CDR2 are SGHRS and YFSETQ. The ends were cut back, 4 bases at V and 5 bases at J, with 10 bases in the middle. This CDR3 spans 13 amino acids. CDR3 in amino acids: CASSLGRENIQYF. CDR3 coding DNA: TGCGCCAGCAGCCTTGGCAGGGAAAACATTCAGTACTTC.

The chain combines TRBV7-9 with TRBJ1-1; D may be TRBD1 (5 bases). With 10 bases removed from V and 1 base from J, the gap between germline ends came to 13 bases. Germline CDR1 reads SEHNR; CDR2 reads FQNEAQ (reference sequence). The CDR3 covers 13 residues. The CDR3 DNA follows: TGTGCCACCTCGGCCCAGGGGAACACTGAAGCTTTCTTT. Protein: CATSAQGNTEAFF. The entire variable domain, with the rest obtained from reference TRBV7-9 and TRBJ1-1, is as follows: DTGVSQNPRHKITKRGQNVTFRCDPISEHNRLYWYRQTLGQGPEFLTYFQNEAQLEKSRLLSDRFSAERPKGSFSTLEIQRTEQGDSAMYLCATSAQGNTEAFFGQGTRLTVV.

V gene TRBV2 combines with J gene TRBJ2-3; possibly TRBD2 for D (6 bases). The CDR3 is made up of 14 amino acids. Trimming cost V 3 bases and J 0 bases, with 7 bases left between them. Per the germline V gene, CDR1 is SNHLY and CDR2 is FYNNEI. The CDR3 nucleotides read TGTGCCAGCAGTGAGGGACTTAGCACAGATACGCAGTATTTT. Translation: CASSEGLSTDTQYF. The variable domain in full, with the rest retrieved from reference TRBV2 and TRBJ2-3, is EPEVTQTPSHQVTQMGQEVILRCVPISNHLYFYWYRQILGQKVEFLVSFYNNEISEKSEIFDDQFSVERPDGSNFTLKIRSTKLEDSAMYFCASSEGLSTDTQYFGPGTRLTVL.

The chain carries TRBV28 and TRBJ1-5, with TRBD1 matching over 8 bases. V shed 2 bases and J 3 bases; nucleotides not matched to a gene: 6. Germline loops: CDR1 MDHEN, CDR2 SYDVKM. There are 16 residues in the CDR3. The CDR3 DNA reads as TGTGCCAGCAGTTTACCAGGGGGCTATATCAATCAGCCCCAGCATTTT. Translated, it gives CASSLPGGYINQPQHF.

The chain combines TRBV7-9 with TRBJ2-2, with TRBD2 matching 10 bases. Germline CDR1 and CDR2: SEHNR and FQNEAQ (reference sequence). Trimming removed 2 bases from V and 4 bases from J; junction bases left unmatched: 7. The length of the CDR3 is 17 residues. Here the CDR3 reads CASSLRAGGPGTGELFF. The CDR3, as DNA: TGTGCCAGCAGCTTACGAGCGGGAGGGCCGGGCACCGGGGAGCTGTTTTTT.

The chain links TRBV18 to TRBJ2-7, with a tentative D call TRBD2 (6 bases). Trimming removed 2 bases from V and 6 bases from J, with 8 bases in between. Germline V lookup: CDR1 KGHSH, CDR2 LQKENI. The CDR3 runs to 12 residues. Written as DNA, the CDR3 is TGTGCCAGCTCACCATACGGGGGCGAGCAGTACTTC. This encodes CASSPYGGEQYF.

This clone was counted only a few times. The rearrangement uses TRBV11-1 and TRBJ2-3; 9 bases map to TRBD1. V trimming: 5 bases; J trimming: 2 bases; junction bases outside the gene matches: 5. This CDR3 has 15 residues. The germline V gene encodes CDR1 SGHAT and CDR2 FQDESV (reference sequence). Written as DNA, the CDR3 is TGTGCCAGCAGCCGACAGGGGGACCTCACAGATACGCAGTATTTT. Its protein is CASSRQGDLTDTQYF.

The CDR3 region is CASSPGQVSSYEQYF. For the CDR3, the DNA is TGCGCCAGCAGCCCGGGACAGGTAAGCTCCTACGAGCAGTACTTC. The V gene is TRBV4-3, the J gene TRBJ2-7; TRBD1 agrees at 8 bases. This CDR3 is built from 15 residues. V shed 4 bases, J shed 0 bases, and the junction held 5 bases outside the gene matches. CDR1 is LGHNA, CDR2 YSLEER, per germline.

The J gene is TRBJ1-2, the V gene TRBV27; possible D gene TRBD1, 6 bases. Germline lookup yields CDR1 MNHEY and CDR2 SMNVEV (reference sequence). V was trimmed by 7 bases and J by 2 bases, leaving 8 bases between them. The CDR3 is made up of 12 amino acids. This CDR3 is CASKDRNYGYTF. For the CDR3, the DNA is TGTGCCAGCAAGGACAGAAACTATGGCTACACCTTC.

The chain couples TRBV6-5 to TRBJ2-3, with D possibly being TRBD2 (6 bases). The V end lost 10 bases, the J end lost 5 bases, and 16 bases lay between the germline ends. The CDR3 has 13 amino acids. Germline loops: CDR1 MNHEY, CDR2 SVGAGI. Here the CDR3 DNA reads TGTGCCACCTGGGGGGTAGGGGAAGATACGCAGTATTTT. Translation gives CATWGVGEDTQYF.

This clone was detected only once. The V call is TRBV19, the J call TRBJ2-1, with 11 bases identical to TRBD2. The germline V gene encodes CDR1 LNHDA and CDR2 SQIVND (reference sequence). Trimming took 8 bases from V and 8 from J; bases not matched to a gene: 11. This CDR3 spans 15 amino acids. The CDR3 nucleotides are TGTGCCAGTCTTATAGCGGGAGGGCCAAGGGATGAGCAGTTCTTC. The encoded protein is CASLIAGGPRDEQFF. Using reference TRBV19 and TRBJ2-1 for the parts outside the CDR3, the full variable domain is DGGITQSPKYLFRKEGQNVTLSCEQNLNHDAMYWYRQDPGQGLRLIYYSQIVNDFQKGDIAEGYSVSREKKESFPLTVTSAQKNPTAFYLCASLIAGGPRDEQFFGPGTRLTVL.

This clone was picked up one time. This chain uses TRBV12-5 with TRBJ2-7; 8 nucleotides agree with TRBD1. With V trimmed by 5 bases and J by 5 bases, 11 bases remained unmatched. Looked up from germline, CDR1 is LGHNT and CDR2 is FRNRAP. The CDR3 has 15 residues. The CDR3 region has the DNA TGTGCTAGTGGTCCCAGAGGACAGGGCCGGAACGAGCAGTACTTC. This gives the protein CASGPRGQGRNEQYF.

The gene calls are TRBV10-1 and TRBJ2-3; 12 bases are shared with TRBD2. The junction had 7 bases not matched to a gene; V was cut back by 6 bases and J by 6 bases. This CDR3 region has 15 residues. Germline CDR1 WNHNN, CDR2 SYGVQD (reference sequence). CDR3 amino acids: CASSAGLAGRDTQYF. Written as DNA, the CDR3 is TGCGCCAGCAGCGCCGGACTAGCGGGAAGGGATACGCAGTATTTT.

J is TRBJ2-7 and V is TRBV27, with TRBD1 matching over 7 bases. The trim removed 7 bases at V and 2 bases at J, leaving 11 bases unmatched. Germline CDR1 and CDR2: MNHEY and SMNVEV (reference sequence). There are 15 residues in the CDR3. CDR3 protein: CASKSGQGVTYEQYF. DNA of the CDR3: TGTGCCAGCAAATCAGGGCAGGGGGTTACCTACGAGCAGTACTTC.

This clone appeared a few times. This chain joins TRBV9 and TRBJ1-3; D is uncertain. Germline CDR1 is SGDLS and CDR2 is YYNGEE. Trimming took 4 bases from V and 0 from J, leaving 5 bases between them. The CDR3 covers 13 residues. The chain's CDR3 is CASSTSSGNTIYF. For the CDR3, the DNA is TGTGCCAGCAGCACAAGCTCTGGAAACACCATATATTTT.

The sample holds a few counts of this clone. The chain is built from TRBV27 and TRBJ2-4, with 10 bases identical to TRBD1. Losses at the gene ends were 6 bases for V and 3 bases for J; bases not matched to a gene: 5. CDR3 length: 15 amino acids. Germline lookup yields CDR1 MNHEY and CDR2 SMNVEV (reference sequence). CDR3 protein: CASSDRGLGKNIQYF. The CDR3 nucleotides read TGTGCCAGCAGCGACAGGGGGCTAGGCAAAAACATTCAGTACTTC.

In this sample, this clone turned up once. The chain carries TRBV6-1 and TRBJ1-2, with D possibly matching TRBD1 (5 bases). The V gene lost 4 bases and the J gene lost 4 bases, with 7 bases spanning the gap. Per germline, CDR1 MNHNS and CDR2 SASEGT. This CDR3 is 12 amino acids long. The DNA of the CDR3 is TGTGCCAGCAGTGGACAGTTCTATGGCTACACCTTC. This sequence encodes CASSGQFYGYTF.

This clone was counted a few times. CDR3 nucleotide sequence: TGTGCCAGCAGCCGGCGGGACAGCCTTAACGAGCAGTACTTC. It is translated as CASSRRDSLNEQYF. The rearrangement joins TRBV5-8 to TRBJ2-7; D might be TRBD1 (7 bases). V was trimmed by 4 bases and J by 5 bases, leaving 16 bases between them. This CDR3 has 14 residues. Germline CDR1 reads SGHTS; CDR2 reads YDEGEE. Full variable domain (outside the CDR3, taken from reference TRBV5-8 and TRBJ2-7): EAGVTQSPTHLIKTRGQQATLRCSPISGHTSVYWYQQALGLGLQFLLWYDEGEERNRGNFPPRFSGRQFPNYSSELNVNALELEDSALYLCASSRRDSLNEQYFGPGTRLTVT.

The J gene is TRBJ2-1, the V gene TRBV6-1; 8 positions agree with TRBD2. CDR3 size: 15 residues. The ends lost 5 bases at V and 2 bases at J; junction bases unmatched: 5. The germline V gene encodes CDR1 MNHNS and CDR2 SASEGT. DNA of the CDR3: TGTGCCAGCAGTTTAGCGGGAAACACCTACAATGAGCAGTTCTTC. This translates into CASSLAGNTYNEQFF.

This clone came up once. The chain couples TRBV6-1 to TRBJ2-3, with 8 bases identical to TRBD2. Germline V lookup: CDR1 MNHNS, CDR2 SASEGT. The length of the CDR3 is 15 residues. V trimming: 6 bases; J trimming: 1 base; junction bases outside the gene matches: 6. CDR3 sequence: CASRPPTSGTDTQYF. CDR3 DNA: TGTGCCAGCAGGCCCCCGACTAGCGGCACAGATACGCAGTATTTT.

The rearrangement links TRBV11-3 to TRBJ2-3; 9 nucleotides match TRBD1. Germline V gene data show CDR1 as SGHNT and CDR2 as YENEEA. V lost 2 bases and J lost 1; bases outside the gene matches: 10. This CDR3 has 18 residues. The CDR3 loop is CASSLNSGTGLGTDTQYF. The CDR3 nucleotides are TGTGCCAGCAGCTTAAACTCCGGGACAGGGTTAGGCACAGATACGCAGTATTTT. Looking up the rest from reference TRBV11-3 and TRBJ2-3 gives the full variable domain: EAGVVQSPRYKIIEKKQPVAFWCNPISGHNTLYWYLQNLGQGPELLIRYENEEAVDDSQLPKDRFSAERLKGVDSTLKIQPAELGDSAVYLCASSLNSGTGLGTDTQYFGPGTRLTVL.